These 10 T cell receptor beta chains were sequenced from one sample in a study of T cells in Graves' hyperthyroidism and ophthalmopathy (dated by TCRdb to between 2018 and 2021). Receptors were amplified or captured by multiplex PCR. The listed sequencing device is Illumina HiSeq 2000. Amplification of TCR beta CDR3 regions was carried out from RNA transcripts. A first-round RT-PCR of the TCR CDR3 used the HTBI primer set with the Qiagen OneStep RT-PCR kit. In-frame beta chains were kept once TCRdb had trimmed the public reads at Q25 with fastp and called clones with MiXCR. Under each unique CDR3 protein, matching rows form one entry showing the most common genes and DNA. Present in this sample are under 400,000 distinct CDR3 sequences, just under 25% of which were seen just once. In total, the top ten clones hold less than 85% of the sample. Specimen: blood. These receptors were taken from a man aged 50 to 60 with Graves' hyperthyroidism.

The gene calls are TRBV12-3 or TRBV12-4 and TRBJ1-2; D unclear. This CDR3 has 14 amino acids. With 0 bases removed from V and 0 bases from J, the gap between germline ends came to 5 bases. The CDR3 spells CASSLAGANYGYTF. CDR3 in DNA: TGTGCCAGCAGTTTAGCTGGGGCTAACTATGGCTACACCTTC.

The chain recombines TRBV5-5 with TRBJ2-4; 7 bases fit TRBD2. The germline V gene encodes CDR1 SGHKS and CDR2 YYEKEE (reference sequence). The CDR3 runs 16 residues. Germline trimming cut 1 base from V and 1 base from J; bases unmatched to any gene: 5. CDR3 nucleotide sequence: TGTGCCAGCAGCTTGCTTGCGGGAGCGGCCAAAAACATTCAGTACTTC. The encoded protein is CASSLLAGAAKNIQYF.

The CDR3 bases are TGCGCCAGCGGAGGAAGGGGTAATGAGCAGTTCTTC. Its translation is CASGGRGNEQFF. This chain links TRBV4-1 with TRBJ2-1; D tentatively fits TRBD1 or TRBD2 (5 bases each). The CDR3 has 12 amino acids. Germline lookup yields CDR1 MGHRA and CDR2 YSYEKL. Trimming took off 8 bases at V and 7 bases at J, with 12 bases between the two ends.

This clonotype was seen many times. The chain employs TRBV7-2 and TRBJ2-3, with D perhaps TRBD1 or TRBD2 (6 bases each). V lost 5 bases to trimming and J lost 5 bases, with 17 bases between them. From germline, CDR1 is SGHTA and CDR2 FQGNSA. CDR3 length equals 15 residues. The CDR3 bases are TGTGCCAGCAGCCTTAGCGGAGGGGGTAAAGATACGCAGTATTTT. It yields the protein CASSLSGGGKDTQYF.

This chain connects TRBV12-5 to TRBJ2-2; D possibly uses TRBD1 or TRBD2 (5 bases each). The germline V gene encodes CDR1 LGHNT and CDR2 FRNRAP. The CDR3 is 16 amino acids. V gave up 2 bases and J gave up 1 base, with 11 bases separating them. In DNA, the CDR3 is TGTGCTAGTGGTTTGATTGTTGGGGGGAACACCGGGGAGCTGTTTTTT. Its translation: CASGLIVGGNTGELFF.

The chain couples TRBV7-6 to TRBJ1-5, with 11 bases fitting TRBD1. Germline CDR1 is SGHVS and CDR2 is FNYEAQ. V gave up 8 bases and J gave up 6 bases; unmatched junction bases: 6. CDR3 length: 14 amino acids. CDR3 in amino acids: CASASGTGGQPQHF. In nucleotides, the CDR3 is TGTGCCAGCGCATCTGGGACAGGGGGTCAGCCCCAGCATTTT. The entire variable domain, with the rest obtained from reference TRBV7-6 and TRBJ1-5, is as follows: GAGVSQSPRYKVTKRGQDVALRCDPISGHVSLYWYRQALGQGPEFLTYFNYEAQQDKSGLPNDRFSAERPEGSISTLTIQRTEQRDSAMYRCASASGTGGQPQHFGDGTRLSIL.

This chain uses TRBV19 with TRBJ1-5; the match to TRBD1 covers 7 bases. The junction had 3 bases not matched to a gene; V was cut back by 3 bases and J by 4 bases. This CDR3 region has 14 residues. Germline V gives CDR1 LNHDA, CDR2 SQIVND (reference sequence). The CDR3 region is CASSITGANQPQHF. Here the CDR3 DNA reads TGTGCCAGTAGTATCACAGGGGCGAATCAGCCCCAGCATTTT.

At least ten counts were recorded for this clonotype. This chain joins TRBV3-1 and TRBJ2-3; 10 positions match TRBD2. The CDR3 runs 15 residues. J was trimmed by 11 bases and V by 1 base; bases with no gene match: 9. The germline CDR1 and CDR2 sequences are LGHDT and YNNKEL (reference sequence). The CDR3 region has the DNA TGTGCCAGCAGCCAAGTCGCTAGCGGGAGTTCCTTGCAGTATTTT. As protein: CASSQVASGSSLQYF.

The chain recombines TRBV9 with TRBJ2-1; 8 nucleotides agree with TRBD2. Germline-derived CDR1 and CDR2 are SGDLS and YYNGEE. This CDR3 has 12 residues. V gave up 3 bases and J gave up 8 bases; unmatched junction bases: 1. In DNA, the CDR3 is TGTGCCAGCAGCGGACTAGCGCATGAGCAGTTCTTC. Its protein product is CASSGLAHEQFF.

The V gene is TRBV4-2, the J gene TRBJ2-7; 11 positions match TRBD2. CDR3 size: 15 residues. The J segment lost 2 bases and the V segment lost 4 bases, leaving 4 bases of the junction unmatched. The V gene's germline CDR1 is LGHNA and CDR2 YNFKEQ. CDR3 sequence: CASSRGTSGTYEQYF. The CDR3 coding sequence is TGTGCCAGCAGCCGAGGGACTAGCGGCACCTACGAGCAGTACTTC.